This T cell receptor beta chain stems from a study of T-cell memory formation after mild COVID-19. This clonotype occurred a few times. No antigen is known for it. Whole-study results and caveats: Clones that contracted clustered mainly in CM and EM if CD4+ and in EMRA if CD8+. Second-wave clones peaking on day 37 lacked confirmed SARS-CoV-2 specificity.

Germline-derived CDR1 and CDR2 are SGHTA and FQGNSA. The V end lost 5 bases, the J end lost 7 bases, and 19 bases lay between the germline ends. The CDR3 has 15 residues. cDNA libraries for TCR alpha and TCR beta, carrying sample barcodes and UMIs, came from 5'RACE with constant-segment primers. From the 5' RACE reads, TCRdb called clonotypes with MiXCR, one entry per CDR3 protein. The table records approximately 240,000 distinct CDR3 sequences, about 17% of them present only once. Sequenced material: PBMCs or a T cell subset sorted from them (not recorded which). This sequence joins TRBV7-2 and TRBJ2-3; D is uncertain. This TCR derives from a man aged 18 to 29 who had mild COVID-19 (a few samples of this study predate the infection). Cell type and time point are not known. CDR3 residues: CASSRSSAESHTQYF. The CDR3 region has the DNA TGTGCCAGCAGCCGGAGCAGCGCAGAGTCCCATACGCAGTATTTT.